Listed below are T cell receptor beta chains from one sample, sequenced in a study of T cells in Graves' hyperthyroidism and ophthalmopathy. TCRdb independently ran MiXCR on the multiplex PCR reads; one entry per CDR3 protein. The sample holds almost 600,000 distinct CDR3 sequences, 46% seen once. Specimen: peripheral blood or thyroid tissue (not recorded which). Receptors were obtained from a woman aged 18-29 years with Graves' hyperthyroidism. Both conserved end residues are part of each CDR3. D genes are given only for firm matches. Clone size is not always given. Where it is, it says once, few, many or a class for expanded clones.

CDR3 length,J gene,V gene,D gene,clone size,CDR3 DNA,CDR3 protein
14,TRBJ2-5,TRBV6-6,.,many,TGTGCCAGCAGTTGGGACACCGGCAGGGAGACCCAGTACTTC,CASSWDTGRETQYF
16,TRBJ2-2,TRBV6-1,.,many,TGTGCCAGCAGCCGCCGGCAAGCTACACCGGTGGGAGAGCTGTTTTTT,CASSRRQATPVGELFF
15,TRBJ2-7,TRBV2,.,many,TGTGCCAGCATTGGGGCCAACCGCCTGGCCTACGAGCAGTACTTC,CASIGANRLAYEQYF
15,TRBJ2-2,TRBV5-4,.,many,TGTGCCAGCAGCCCGATACTAGCGAACACCGGGGAGCTGTTTTTT,CASSPILANTGELFF
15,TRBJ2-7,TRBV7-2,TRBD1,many,TGTGCCAGCAGCTCACAGGACAGGGGGCGCGGGGAGCAGTACTTC,CASSSQDRGRGEQYF
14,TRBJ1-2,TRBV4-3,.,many,TGCGCCAGCAGCCAAGATCTCGGCGACTATGGCTACACCTTC,CASSQDLGDYGYTF
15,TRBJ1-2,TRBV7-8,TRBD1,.,TGTGCCAGCGTTGAGATGCAGGGGGCTTTCTATGGCTACACCTTC,CASVEMQGAFYGYTF
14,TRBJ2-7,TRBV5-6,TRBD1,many,TGTGCCAGCAGCTCGTCCAGGGGGCGATACGAGCAGTACTTC,CASSSSRGRYEQYF
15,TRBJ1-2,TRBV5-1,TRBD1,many,TGCGCCAGCAGCCGGTGGGACAGGGGATCCTATGGCTACACCTTC,CASSRWDRGSYGYTF
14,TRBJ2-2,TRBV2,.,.,TGTGCCAGCAGGGTTTTCCAGGGAACCGGGGAGCTGTTTTTT,CASRVFQGTGELFF
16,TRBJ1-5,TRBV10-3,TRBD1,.,TGTGCCATCCAACGAGCTGACAGGGGAGCGAATCAGCCCCAGCATTTT,CAIQRADRGANQPQHF
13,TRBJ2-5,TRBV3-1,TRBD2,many,TGTGCCAGCAGCCAAGTGCTAGCGGTGGCCCAGTACTTC,CASSQVLAVAQYF
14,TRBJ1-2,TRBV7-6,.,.,TGTGCCAGCAGCTCGCGAGGGGGGGCTGGAGGCTACACCTTC,CASSSRGGAGGYTF
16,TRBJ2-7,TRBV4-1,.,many,TGCGCCAGCAGCCAAGAGGGACACACGAGCTCCTACGAGCAGTACTTC,CASSQEGHTSSYEQYF
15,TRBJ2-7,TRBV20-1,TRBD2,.,TGCAGTGCTAGAGTGGCTAGCGGGAGTTGGTACGAGCAGTACTTC,CSARVASGSWYEQYF
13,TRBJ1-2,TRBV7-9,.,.,TGTGCCAGCAGCGGGGGACCGAACTCTGGAAACACCTTC,CASSGGPNSGNTF
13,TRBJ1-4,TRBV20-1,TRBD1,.,TGCAGTGCTAGCGGGACAGGGAGTGAAAAACTGTTTTTT,CSASGTGSEKLFF
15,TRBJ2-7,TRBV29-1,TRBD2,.,TGCAGCGTTGGACGCATGGCCAGCGGGAGTAACGAGCAGTACTTC,CSVGRMASGSNEQYF
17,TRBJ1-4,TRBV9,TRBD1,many,TGTGCCAGCAGCGGAGGACAGGCCGTAGCAACTAATGAAAAACTGTTTTTT,CASSGGQAVATNEKLFF
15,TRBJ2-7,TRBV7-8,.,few,TGTGCCAGCAGCTTTCCGTCCCTAAACTTCTACGAGCAGTACTTC,CASSFPSLNFYEQYF
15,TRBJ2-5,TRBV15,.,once,TGTGCCACCAGCGCCATTGGGACGGGCAGAGAGACCCAGTACTTC,CATSAIGTGRETQYF
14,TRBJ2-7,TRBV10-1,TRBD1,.,TGCGCCAGCAGTGAGACCAGACAGGGCGGCGAGCAGTACTTC,CASSETRQGGEQYF
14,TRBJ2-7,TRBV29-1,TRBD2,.,TGCAGCTCAGCCCGGACTAGCGGGATATACGAGCAGTACTTC,CSSARTSGIYEQYF
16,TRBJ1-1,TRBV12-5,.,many,TGTGCTAGTGGCAACACCCGTTATTTAACGAGCACTGAAGCTTTCTTT,CASGNTRYLTSTEAFF
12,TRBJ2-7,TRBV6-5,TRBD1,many,TGTGCCAGCAGTGGGACAGCATACGAGCAGTACTTC,CASSGTAYEQYF
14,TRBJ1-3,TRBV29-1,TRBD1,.,TGCAGCGTTGCGGGGGACAGCTCTGGAAACACCATATATTTT,CSVAGDSSGNTIYF
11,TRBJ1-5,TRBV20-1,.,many,TGCAGTGCTAAAGAAAATCAGCCCCAGCATTTT,CSAKENQPQHF
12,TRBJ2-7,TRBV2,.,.,TGTGCCAGCAGACAGGCGCCCTACGAGCAGTACTTC,CASRQAPYEQYF
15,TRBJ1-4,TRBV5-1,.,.,TGCGCCAGCAGCGGGCGGAGGGGGGGAAATGAAAAACTGTTTTTT,CASSGRRGGNEKLFF
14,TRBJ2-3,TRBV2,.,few,TGTGCCAGCAGTGGGACAGAGGCGACAGATACGCAGTATTTT,CASSGTEATDTQYF
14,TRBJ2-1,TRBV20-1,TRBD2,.,TGCAGTGCTAGGAGACTAGCGGGTTACAATGAGCAGTTCTTC,CSARRLAGYNEQFF
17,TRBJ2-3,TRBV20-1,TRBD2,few,TGCAGTGCCCAAGAGACCAGGACTAGCGGGACTACAGATACGCAGTATTTT,CSAQETRTSGTTDTQYF
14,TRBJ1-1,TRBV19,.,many,TGTGCCAGTAGTATAGCATCAGGAAACACTGAAGCTTTCTTT,CASSIASGNTEAFF
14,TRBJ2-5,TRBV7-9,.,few,TGTGCCAGCAGCCCGTCGCTATACCAAGAGACCCAGTACTTC,CASSPSLYQETQYF
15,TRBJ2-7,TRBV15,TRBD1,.,TGTGCCACCAGCAAAACCGGGACAGGGAGTTACGAGCAGTACTTC,CATSKTGTGSYEQYF
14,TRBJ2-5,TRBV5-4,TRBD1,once,TGTGCCAGCTCTACCCCTGAGACAGGGGTTGAGCAGTACTTC,CASSTPETGVEQYF
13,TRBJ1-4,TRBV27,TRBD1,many,TGTGCCAGCAGTTCCATCGACGACAGGGAACTGTTTTTT,CASSSIDDRELFF
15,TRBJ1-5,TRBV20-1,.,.,TGCAGTGCTAGCGCCCTGGGGGATAGCAATCAGCCCCAGCATTTT,CSASALGDSNQPQHF
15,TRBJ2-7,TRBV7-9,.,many,TGTGCCAGCAGCTTTTGGGGTGGGGTATCCTACGAGCAGTACTTC,CASSFWGGVSYEQYF
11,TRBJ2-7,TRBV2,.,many,TGTGCCAGCAGTGATGCCCACGAGCAGTACTTC,CASSDAHEQYF
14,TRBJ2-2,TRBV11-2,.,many,TGTGCCAGCAGCTCGACATGGGGTAACGGGGAGCTGTTTTTT,CASSSTWGNGELFF
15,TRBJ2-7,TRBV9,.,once,TGTGCCAGCAGCAAAGGGGACGGGTTCTCCTACGAGCAGTACTTC,CASSKGDGFSYEQYF
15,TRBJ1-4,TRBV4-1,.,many,TGCGCCAGCAGCCAAGATCGCGGAGGGGGGGAAAAACTGTTTTTT,CASSQDRGGGEKLFF
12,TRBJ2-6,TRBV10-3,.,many,TGTGCCATCAACTCTGGGGCCAACGTCCTGACTTTC,CAINSGANVLTF
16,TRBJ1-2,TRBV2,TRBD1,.,TGTGCCAGCAGCGTTGAAGAAGGGACAGGGTCGATCGGCTACACCTTC,CASSVEEGTGSIGYTF
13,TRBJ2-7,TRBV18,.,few,TGTGCCAGCTCACCCGGGATTTCCTACGAGCAGTACTTC,CASSPGISYEQYF